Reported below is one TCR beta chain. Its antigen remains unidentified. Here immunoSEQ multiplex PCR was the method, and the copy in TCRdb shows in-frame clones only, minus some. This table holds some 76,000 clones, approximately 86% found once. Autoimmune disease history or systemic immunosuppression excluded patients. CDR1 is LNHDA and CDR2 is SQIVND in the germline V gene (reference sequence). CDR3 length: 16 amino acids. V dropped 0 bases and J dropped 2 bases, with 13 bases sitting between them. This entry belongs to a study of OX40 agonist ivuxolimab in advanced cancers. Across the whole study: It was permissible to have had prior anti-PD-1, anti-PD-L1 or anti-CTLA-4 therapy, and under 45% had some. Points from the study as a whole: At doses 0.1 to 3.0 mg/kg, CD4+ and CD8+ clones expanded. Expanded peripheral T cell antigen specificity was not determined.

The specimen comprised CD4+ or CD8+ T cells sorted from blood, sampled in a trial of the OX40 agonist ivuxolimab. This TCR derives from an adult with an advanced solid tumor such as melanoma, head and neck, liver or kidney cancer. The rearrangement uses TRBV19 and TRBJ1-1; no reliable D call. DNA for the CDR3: TGTGCCAGTAGTATAGACCGGACCGCCAGAAACACTGAAGCTTTCTTT. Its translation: CASSIDRTARNTEAFF.